Listed below are T cell receptor beta chains from one sample, sequenced in a study of identical twins. TCRdb independently ran MiXCR on the 5' RACE reads; one entry per CDR3 protein. This table has about 690,000 distinct CDR3 sequences, approximately 6% appearing once. What was sequenced was naive T cells sorted from blood. Receptors were obtained from a young man in good health. Both conserved end residues are part of each CDR3. The D gene is left open where the match is weak. Part of the rows lack a size; the others show once, few, many or a class for expanded clones.

D gene,clone size,J gene,V gene,CDR3 protein,CDR3 DNA
TRBD2,few,TRBJ2-3,TRBV28,CASSLGTSGRAEDTQYF,TGTGCCAGCAGTTTAGGGACTAGCGGGAGGGCCGAAGATACGCAGTATTTT
NA,many,TRBJ1-2,TRBV6-5,CASSYQGGDYGYTF,TGTGCCAGCAGTTACCAGGGAGGGGACTATGGCTACACCTTC
NA,many,TRBJ2-5,TRBV29-1,CSVEDAGVLF,TGCAGCGTTGAAGACGCAGGGGTGCTCTTC
TRBD2,few,TRBJ2-5,TRBV20-1,CSASSGRQETQYF,TGCAGTGCTAGCAGCGGGAGGCAAGAGACCCAGTACTTC
NA,many,TRBJ1-1,TRBV28,CASAQQVMNTEAFF,TGTGCCAGCGCCCAACAGGTCATGAACACTGAAGCTTTCTTT
TRBD1,many,TRBJ1-6,TRBV7-8,CASSSGDRVNNSPLHF,TGTGCCAGCAGCAGCGGGGACAGGGTGAATAATTCACCCCTCCACTTT
TRBD1,NA,TRBJ2-3,TRBV7-9,CASSGRDRSSDTQYF,TGTGCCAGCAGCGGCAGGGACAGGTCATCAGATACGCAGTATTTT
NA,many,TRBJ1-1,TRBV7-2,CASSLATGNTEAFF,TGTGCCAGCAGCTTAGCGACAGGGAACACTGAAGCTTTCTTT
NA,many,TRBJ2-7,TRBV6-1,CASTAGTIIYEQYF,TGTGCCAGCACTGCAGGAACGATAATCTACGAGCAGTACTTC
TRBD1,few,TRBJ2-1,TRBV27,CASWTGEDTYNEQFF,TGTGCCAGCTGGACAGGGGAAGATACCTACAATGAGCAGTTCTTC
NA,few,TRBJ1-1,TRBV7-9,CASSLGDEAFF,TGTGCCAGCAGCTTAGGGGACGAAGCTTTCTTT
TRBD2,many,TRBJ2-3,TRBV20-1,CSVPRASGSPDTQYF,TGCAGTGTTCCGAGGGCTAGCGGGAGCCCCGATACGCAGTATTTT
NA,many,TRBJ2-7,TRBV10-2,CASGGRSYEQYF,TGCGCCAGCGGAGGCCGCTCCTACGAGCAGTACTTC
TRBD2,NA,TRBJ2-1,TRBV2,CASTDPSGTRVYNEQFF,TGTGCCAGCACCGACCCTAGCGGGACCAGAGTCTACAATGAGCAGTTCTTC
NA,many,TRBJ2-1,TRBV9,CASSVDGGTGAEQFF,TGTGCCAGCAGCGTAGATGGCGGGACCGGTGCTGAGCAGTTCTTC
TRBD2,few,TRBJ2-7,TRBV3-1,CASAVAGGSTYEQYF,TGTGCCAGCGCCGTAGCGGGAGGTTCCACCTACGAGCAGTACTTC
TRBD2,many,TRBJ2-3,TRBV5-1,CASSSGLAGGLVVTDTQYF,TGCGCCAGCAGCAGCGGACTAGCGGGAGGGCTAGTCGTGACAGATACGCAGTATTTT
NA,many,TRBJ1-1,TRBV12-3/TRBV12-4,CASSPGAWGTEAFF,TGTGCCAGCAGCCCAGGGGCTTGGGGGACTGAAGCTTTCTTT
TRBD1,NA,TRBJ2-7,TRBV20-1,CSAEGQGNEQYF,TGCAGTGCTGAGGGACAGGGGAACGAGCAGTACTTC
NA,NA,TRBJ2-1,TRBV28,CASSFSSLYNEQFF,TGTGCCAGCAGTTTCTCGTCCCTTTACAATGAGCAGTTCTTC
TRBD1,NA,TRBJ1-3,TRBV10-3,CAISVDRGLGNTIYF,TGTGCCATCAGTGTGGACAGGGGGCTTGGAAACACCATATATTTT
NA,NA,TRBJ2-3,TRBV6-5,CASSYSRHSSTDTQYF,TGTGCCAGCAGTTACTCTCGGCATTCTAGCACAGATACGCAGTATTTT
TRBD2,NA,TRBJ2-1,TRBV15,CATSRDVLAGSEQFF,TGTGCCACCAGCAGAGATGTACTAGCGGGAAGTGAGCAGTTCTTC
TRBD2,many,TRBJ2-3,TRBV29-1,CSVGGEFPDTQYF,TGCAGCGTCGGGGGGGAGTTCCCAGATACGCAGTATTTT
TRBD2,NA,TRBJ2-2,TRBV11-1,CASSLAARTSGSPNTGELFF,TGTGCCAGCAGCTTAGCCGCCCGGACTAGCGGGTCACCGAACACCGGGGAGCTGTTTTTT
TRBD1,NA,TRBJ2-3,TRBV7-3,CASSPPDRAFGDTQYF,TGTGCCAGCAGCCCACCCGACAGGGCTTTTGGAGATACGCAGTATTTT
NA,NA,TRBJ1-6,TRBV6-5,CASDYGGRNSPLHF,TGTGCCAGCGATTACGGGGGGCGGAATTCACCCCTCCACTTT
NA,few,TRBJ1-2,TRBV12-3/TRBV12-4,CASSLVDSNYGYTF,TGTGCCAGCAGTTTAGTCGACAGCAACTATGGCTACACCTTC
NA,few,TRBJ2-6,TRBV7-2,CASSPAGLGANVLTF,TGTGCCAGCAGCCCAGCCGGCCTTGGGGCCAACGTCCTGACTTTC
NA,many,TRBJ2-7,TRBV7-2,CASSPDREQYF,TGTGCCAGCAGCCCAGACCGTGAGCAGTACTTC
NA,NA,TRBJ1-6,TRBV4-2,CASSQDQDNSPLHF,TGTGCCAGCAGCCAAGATCAGGATAATTCACCCCTCCACTTT
TRBD2,many,TRBJ2-3,TRBV5-6,CASSLVGRDTDTQYF,TGTGCCAGCAGCTTGGTCGGGAGGGACACAGATACGCAGTATTTT
TRBD1,NA,TRBJ2-5,TRBV11-1,CASSSPDRVGETQYF,TGTGCCAGCAGCTCCCCGGACAGGGTCGGGGAGACCCAGTACTTC
NA,many,TRBJ1-1,TRBV5-1,CASRRDTTERAFF,TGCGCCAGCAGACGTGACACAACCGAGAGGGCTTTCTTT
TRBD2,many,TRBJ2-1,TRBV5-1,CASSLLAGQNEQFF,TGCGCCAGCAGCTTGTTAGCGGGACAAAATGAGCAGTTCTTC
TRBD1,NA,TRBJ2-5,TRBV5-1,CATSPGGQETQYF,TGCGCCACCAGCCCAGGGGGCCAAGAGACCCAGTACTTC
TRBD1,few,TRBJ1-6,TRBV15,CATSRSGTGTSPLHF,TGTGCCACCAGCAGATCCGGGACAGGCACTTCACCCCTCCACTTT
NA,many,TRBJ1-4,TRBV20-1,CSARDRRGLANEKLFF,TGCAGTGCTAGAGATCGGCGGGGCCTAGCTAATGAAAAACTGTTTTTT
NA,NA,TRBJ2-5,TRBV20-1,CSAPDWGLGSETQYF,TGCAGTGCCCCCGATTGGGGCCTCGGTAGTGAGACCCAGTACTTC
TRBD2,few,TRBJ2-5,TRBV11-2,CASSSTSGIRGQETQYF,TGTGCCAGCAGCTCCACTAGCGGGATCCGGGGGCAAGAGACCCAGTACTTC
NA,NA,TRBJ2-3,TRBV5-1,CASSLPGRKITDTQYF,TGCGCCAGCAGCCTGCCCGGACGGAAGATCACAGATACGCAGTATTTT
NA,NA,TRBJ1-5,TRBV21-1,CASSNCEVAQHF,TGTGCCAGCAGCAACTGCGAGGTTGCCCAGCATTTT
NA,few,TRBJ1-1,TRBV5-6,CASSLALAGYTEAFF,TGTGCCAGCAGCTTGGCTTTGGCAGGGTACACTGAAGCTTTCTTT
NA,NA,TRBJ2-1,TRBV11-2,CASSLVGGDLAYNEQFF,TGTGCCAGCAGCTTAGTGGGGGGCGACCTAGCCTACAATGAGCAGTTCTTC
TRBD1,many,TRBJ1-6,TRBV28,CASRGQTGGGSPLHF,TGTGCCAGCAGGGGACAGACAGGGGGTGGTTCACCCCTCCACTTT
TRBD2,few,TRBJ2-7,TRBV5-6,CASSSRGEFYEQYF,TGTGCCAGCAGCTCCCGGGGGGAGTTCTACGAGCAGTACTTC
NA,many,TRBJ2-1,TRBV12-3/TRBV12-4,CASSWDVSSYNEQFF,TGTGCCAGCAGCTGGGACGTGAGCTCCTACAATGAGCAGTTCTTC
NA,NA,TRBJ2-3,TRBV28,CASSLGYSAGSTDTQYF,TGTGCCAGCAGTTTGGGATACTCGGCAGGGAGCACAGATACGCAGTATTTT
NA,many,TRBJ2-5,TRBV12-3/TRBV12-4,CASSTGRLTETQYF,TGTGCCAGCAGTACCGGGCGCCTGACGGAGACCCAGTACTTC
NA,many,TRBJ2-2,TRBV10-3,CAIAEQGRELFF,TGTGCCATCGCCGAACAGGGAAGGGAGCTGTTTTTT
TRBD2,few,TRBJ2-1,TRBV29-1,CSVERGLSYNEQFF,TGCAGCGTCGAGCGGGGCCTGTCCTACAATGAGCAGTTCTTC
NA,NA,TRBJ1-2,TRBV6-5,CASSYGRESGYTF,TGTGCCAGCAGTTACGGGAGGGAATCAGGCTACACCTTC
TRBD1,NA,TRBJ2-1,TRBV19,CASTDRGNYNEQFF,TGTGCCAGTACCGACAGGGGAAACTACAATGAGCAGTTCTTC
NA,many,TRBJ2-1,TRBV5-1,CASSLSGVEVF,TGCGCCAGCAGCTTGTCGGGGGTTGAGGTCTTC